Below are 17 T cell receptor beta chains sequenced from a single sample in a study of blood T cell repertoires in COVID-19 (dated by TCRdb to 2018 to 2020). Libraries were constructed by the immunoSEQ multiplex PCR assay. This immuneACCESS table, as held by TCRdb, lists in-frame sequences with V and J called but not all clones. Of the missing ones, under half trace to an unresolved V gene in checked studies; the others have no known cause. Present in this sample are about 120,000 clones, approximately 81% of which were seen just once. The ten largest clones capture around 4.2% of the sample. Sequencing used peripheral blood. The receptor source for this set is a man aged 55-75 years with acute or convalescent COVID-19.

The chain uses TRBV7-7 and TRBJ2-7, with D unresolved. The V gene lost 3 bases and the J gene lost 2 bases, with 17 bases spanning the gap. CDR1 SSHAT and CDR2 FNYEAQ come from the germline V gene (reference sequence). The length of the CDR3 is 16 residues. The CDR3: CASSFPGPLPPYEQYF. In DNA form, the CDR3 reads TGTGCCAGCAGCTTCCCTGGGCCCCTTCCTCCCTACGAGCAGTACTTC.

The V and J genes are TRBV5-6 and TRBJ1-2, with D uncertain. V dropped 5 bases and J dropped 0 bases, with 14 bases sitting between them. The CDR3 is 15 residues long. From germline, CDR1 is SGHDT and CDR2 YYEEEE. CDR3 in DNA: TGTGCCAGCAGTAATGGCAGGTTCGCTAACTATGGCTACACCTTC. Protein: CASSNGRFANYGYTF.

DNA for the CDR3: TGTGCCAGCAGCCCGGGACAGGGGATGTCACGTTATGGCTACACCTTC. Amino acids: CASSPGQGMSRYGYTF. V gene TRBV4-2 combines with J gene TRBJ1-2; 10 bases are a match to TRBD1. Germline V gene sequence: CDR1 LGHNA, CDR2 YNFKEQ. V trimming: 4 bases; J trimming: 5 bases; junction bases outside the gene matches: 10. The CDR3 runs to 16 residues.

The chain uses TRBV7-2 and TRBJ2-5; D perhaps matches TRBD1 (5 bases). Germline CDR1 reads SGHTA; CDR2 reads FQGNSA. The CDR3 length is 14 residues. Trimming cost V 1 base and J 5 bases, with 11 bases left between them. The CDR3 reads CASSLGGRVETQYF. The CDR3, as DNA: TGTGCCAGCAGCTTAGGCGGCAGGGTTGAGACCCAGTACTTC.

CDR3 sequence: CASSPAGTGLYEQYF. In DNA, the CDR3 is TGTGCCAGCAGCCCGGCCGGGACAGGGCTCTACGAGCAGTACTTC. This chain links TRBV7-2 with TRBJ2-7; 9 bases are a match to TRBD1. The CDR3 has 15 amino acids. Germline-derived CDR1 and CDR2 are SGHTA and FQGNSA. With 5 bases clipped from V and 3 bases from J, the junction kept 8 bases outside the gene matches.

V usage is TRBV19 and J usage is TRBJ2-7, with TRBD2 matching over 11 bases. CDR1 and CDR2 (germline): LNHDA, SQIVND (reference sequence). V lost 5 bases, J lost 5 bases, and 8 bases stayed unmatched. The CDR3 sequence is 15 residues long. DNA of the CDR3: TGTGCCAGTAGTGATAGCGGGAGGGCCCGGGACGAGCAGTACTTC. Translation: CASSDSGRARDEQYF.

The chain carries TRBV19 and TRBJ1-2; 7 nucleotides match TRBD1. Germline V CDR1 and CDR2: LNHDA, SQIVND (reference sequence). V shed 5 bases, J shed 5 bases, and the junction held 5 bases outside the gene matches. The CDR3 covers 13 residues. The CDR3 here is CASSPWTGYGYTF. The DNA for the CDR3 is TGTGCCAGTAGTCCCTGGACAGGTTATGGCTACACCTTC. Combining the CDR3 with reference TRBV19 and TRBJ1-2 gives the whole variable domain DGGITQSPKYLFRKEGQNVTLSCEQNLNHDAMYWYRQDPGQGLRLIYYSQIVNDFQKGDIAEGYSVSREKKESFPLTVTSAQKNPTAFYLCASSPWTGYGYTFGSGTRLTVV.

This clone occurred once. The chain couples TRBV27 to TRBJ1-2; no clear D. Germline CDR1 MNHEY, CDR2 SMNVEV (reference sequence). V lost 5 bases, J lost 11 bases, and 21 bases lay in between. The CDR3 extends over 14 amino acids. The CDR3 region has the DNA TGTGCCAGCAGTCTCCTACTTCCGGGAAGTGGGTACACCTTC. Protein product: CASSLLLPGSGYTF.

This clone showed up just once. This chain links TRBV4-3 with TRBJ2-7; 9 bases align to TRBD1. The CDR3 has 16 residues. Germline V gives CDR1 LGHNA, CDR2 YSLEER. The trim removed 0 bases at V and 2 bases at J, leaving 5 bases unmatched. CDR3: CASSQEGGQGTYEQYF. The CDR3 bases are TGCGCCAGCAGCCAAGAAGGCGGACAGGGGACCTACGAGCAGTACTTC.

This chain joins TRBV19 and TRBJ1-5; 7 bases map to TRBD1. The V gene end was trimmed by 6 bases and the J gene end by 2 bases; junction bases not matched to a gene: 7. This CDR3 comprises 15 residues. Germline V gene data show CDR1 as LNHDA and CDR2 as SQIVND (reference sequence). CDR3 nucleotides: TGTGCCAGTAGCCTAACAGGGGTCGGCAATCAGCCCCAGCATTTT. This gives the protein CASSLTGVGNQPQHF.

The rearrangement uses TRBV21-1 and TRBJ1-4. TRBV21-1 is noted as a pseudogene. This CDR3 contains 14 residues. As DNA, the CDR3 is TGTGCCAGCAGCCCGCCCCGCTCGGGGGGAAAACTGTTTTTT. It is translated as CASSPPRSGGKLFF.

The V gene is TRBV6-5, the J gene TRBJ2-7; D perhaps matches TRBD1 (5 bases). CDR3 length: 14 amino acids. CDR1 is MNHEY and CDR2 is SVGAGI in the germline V gene. V was shortened by 1 base and J by 4 bases, with 11 bases between the two germline ends. The CDR3 region has the DNA TGTGCCAGCAGTTACTTGGCAGGGTTTTACGAGCAGTACTTC. It encodes CASSYLAGFYEQYF.

This chain uses TRBV19 with TRBJ1-4, with 8 bases fitting TRBD1. The CDR3 runs 14 residues. Per the germline V gene, CDR1 is LNHDA and CDR2 is SQIVND (reference sequence). V gave up 8 bases and J gave up 9 bases; unmatched junction bases: 11. CDR3 loop: CASAADRGFKKLFF. The CDR3 DNA reads as TGTGCCAGTGCGGCAGACAGGGGATTCAAAAAACTGTTTTTT.

This clone has just one count. This rearrangement joins TRBV10-3 to TRBJ2-7, with 7 bases lining up with TRBD2. This CDR3 region has 12 residues. V was pared by 8 bases and J by 0 bases, with 1 base of the junction left unmatched. Germline V gene lookup returns CDR1 ENHRY and CDR2 SYGVKD. CDR3 DNA: TGTGCCATCGGACTAGGCTCCTACGAGCAGTACTTC. Amino acid sequence: CAIGLGSYEQYF.

The J gene is TRBJ2-5, the V gene TRBV28; 8 nucleotides match TRBD1. Unmatched junction bases numbered 9, after V lost 2 bases and J lost 1 base. Germline CDR1 MDHEN, CDR2 SYDVKM. This CDR3 comprises 17 residues. In nucleotides, the CDR3 is TGTGCCAGCAGTTTAGCTTCTGGACAGGGCTTCCAAGAGACCCAGTACTTC. The encoded protein is CASSLASGQGFQETQYF.

The sample holds many counts of this clone. The chain links TRBV6-2 or TRBV6-3 to TRBJ1-2, with TRBD1 matching 8 bases. The trim removed 6 bases at V and 2 bases at J, leaving 5 bases unmatched. Germline CDR1 and CDR2: MNHEY and SVGEGT. The CDR3 consists of 14 residues. The CDR3 sequence: CASSTSGGNYGYTF. Written as DNA, the CDR3 is TGTGCCAGCAGCACCTCAGGGGGCAACTATGGCTACACCTTC.

The CDR3 DNA reads as TGTGCCAGTCGGACAGCTAACTATGGCTACACCTTC. Translating it yields CASRTANYGYTF. The V and J genes are TRBV27 and TRBJ1-2, with D maybe TRBD1 (6 bases). The germline CDR1 and CDR2 sequences are MNHEY and SMNVEV (reference sequence). V lost 9 bases and J 0 bases, leaving 8 bases between the germline ends. This CDR3 region has 12 residues.